Shown below are 14 T cell receptor beta chains from a single sample sequenced in a study of blood T cell repertoires in COVID-19. The data were produced by immunoSEQ multiplex PCR, yet TCRdb's version contains in-frame clones alone and is incomplete. The sample records around 140,000 clones, approximately 83% being singletons. Sample: peripheral blood. These receptors all come from a human donor in a cohort sampled during active COVID-19.

The chain combines TRBV6-5 with TRBJ2-3, with 9 bases matching TRBD2. The V gene end was trimmed by 4 bases and the J gene end by 1 base; junction bases not matched to a gene: 3. Per the germline V gene, CDR1 is MNHEY and CDR2 is SVGAGI. The length of the CDR3 is 15 residues. This CDR3 is CASSLWTSGTDTQYF. The CDR3 region has the DNA TGTGCCAGCAGTTTATGGACTAGCGGCACAGATACGCAGTATTTT.

V usage is TRBV6-5 and J usage is TRBJ1-1; TRBD1 matches at 10 bases. Germline CDR1 reads MNHEY; CDR2 reads SVGAGI. The V and J ends lost 1 base and 4 bases, in that order; junction bases with no gene match: 6. There are 16 residues in the CDR3. The CDR3 sequence: CASSYYQWTGGTEAFF. CDR3 DNA: TGTGCCAGCAGTTACTACCAATGGACAGGGGGCACTGAAGCTTTCTTT.

In its sample, this clone was seen once. The chain links TRBV24-1 to TRBJ1-5; 7 nucleotides align to TRBD1. The V and J ends lost 4 bases and 5 bases, in that order; junction bases with no gene match: 7. Germline values: CDR1 KGHDR, CDR2 SFDVKD. The CDR3 is made up of 15 amino acids. The CDR3 is CATSDLDREDQPQHF. CDR3 sequence (DNA): TGTGCCACCAGTGACCTAGACAGGGAGGATCAGCCCCAGCATTTT.

V usage is TRBV7-9 and J usage is TRBJ2-1; TRBD2 agrees at 13 bases. In germline, CDR1 is SEHNR, CDR2 FQNEAQ (reference sequence). The CDR3 is 15 residues long. J was trimmed by 8 bases and V by 5 bases; bases with no gene match: 6. In nucleotides, the CDR3 is TGTGCCAGCAGCCCGGGACTAGCGGGATTTGATGAGCAGTTCTTC. Translating gives CASSPGLAGFDEQFF.

This chain connects TRBV10-2 to TRBJ2-3; 8 bases are shared with TRBD2. CDR1 is WSHSY, CDR2 SAAADI, per germline. Trimming cost V 8 bases and J 1 base; bases outside gene matches: 2. The CDR3 is 13 residues long. The CDR3 sequence is CASREGGTDTQYF. As DNA, the CDR3 is TGCGCCAGCCGGGAGGGCGGCACAGATACGCAGTATTTT.

The V gene is TRBV5-1, the J gene TRBJ2-7; 10 bases are a match to TRBD1. CDR1 and CDR2 from the germline V gene are SGHRS and YFSETQ. The junction had 5 bases not matched to a gene; V was cut back by 4 bases and J by 4 bases. The CDR3 contains 14 residues. Written as DNA, the CDR3 is TGCGCCAGCAGCCCGGGACAGGGGCGGTACGAGCAGTACTTC. Translating it yields CASSPGQGRYEQYF. Looking up the rest from reference TRBV5-1 and TRBJ2-7 gives the full variable domain: KAGVTQTPRYLIKTRGQQVTLSCSPISGHRSVSWYQQTPGQGLQFLFEYFSETQRNKGNFPGRFSGRQFSNSRSEMNVSTLELGDSALYLCASSPGQGRYEQYFGPGTRLTVT.

The chain links TRBV27 to TRBJ2-2; TRBD2 agrees at 7 bases. The CDR3 contains 16 residues. CDR1 MNHEY and CDR2 SMNVEV come from the germline V gene (reference sequence). V was pared by 5 bases and J by 4 bases, with 10 bases of the junction left unmatched. The CDR3 DNA sequence: TGTGCCAGCAGTCCGCTGAAGGGGAGGGGCACCGGGGAGCTGTTTTTT. Its protein is CASSPLKGRGTGELFF.

The V and J genes are TRBV6-5 and TRBJ1-2, with D uncertain. Trimming removed 0 bases from V and 4 bases from J, with 15 bases in between. The CDR3 length is 16 residues. Germline values: CDR1 MNHEY, CDR2 SVGAGI. The CDR3 spells CASSYSQDSAPYGYTF. Written as DNA, the CDR3 is TGTGCCAGCAGTTACTCGCAGGATTCGGCCCCCTATGGCTACACCTTC.

This clone was recorded a few times. The chain couples TRBV5-1 to TRBJ2-7; 8 bases are a match to TRBD1. The CDR3 loop spans 13 amino acids. V shed 3 bases and J 2 bases; nucleotides not matched to a gene: 1. The V gene's germline CDR1 is SGHRS and CDR2 YFSETQ. The CDR3 DNA reads as TGCGCCAGCAGCTGGGACAGGCCCTACGAGCAGTACTTC. It is translated as CASSWDRPYEQYF.

The gene calls are TRBV9 and TRBJ1-3; D possibly corresponds to TRBD1 (6 bases). The germline V and J ends were trimmed by 0 bases and 0 bases, with 7 bases remaining between them. CDR1 SGDLS and CDR2 YYNGEE come from the germline V gene. The CDR3 spans 15 residues. The CDR3: CASSVEQGSGNTIYF. CDR3 sequence (DNA): TGTGCCAGCAGCGTAGAACAGGGCTCTGGAAACACCATATATTTT.

The rearrangement uses TRBV7-9 and TRBJ1-5; D is uncertain. The germline gives CDR1 SEHNR, CDR2 FQNEAQ (reference sequence). This CDR3 has 12 residues. Trimming cost V 5 bases and J 15 bases, with 17 bases left between them. The CDR3 nucleotides are TGTGCCAGCAGCCGGGAGCCGGAGGTGAGGCATTTT. Amino acid sequence: CASSREPEVRHF.

V usage is TRBV5-4 and J usage is TRBJ2-7; D might be TRBD2 (6 bases). Per the germline V gene, CDR1 is SGHNT and CDR2 is YYREEE (reference sequence). The CDR3 is made up of 15 amino acids. Trimming pared 0 bases from V and 1 base from J, leaving 11 bases between. The CDR3 reads CASSLDSSASYEQYF. The CDR3, as DNA: TGTGCCAGCAGCTTGGATTCTAGCGCTTCCTACGAGCAGTACTTC.

V usage is TRBV10-3 and J usage is TRBJ2-7; 13 bases match TRBD2. Trimming at V came to 0 bases and at J to 5 bases, leaving 4 bases not matched to a gene. CDR1 ENHRY and CDR2 SYGVKD come from the germline V gene. The CDR3 sequence is 16 residues long. The CDR3 region is CAISESGGLAGNEQYF. The DNA for the CDR3 is TGTGCCATCAGTGAGTCGGGGGGACTAGCGGGAAACGAGCAGTACTTC.

This clone was recorded only once. The chain uses TRBV28 and TRBJ1-6; the match to TRBD1 covers 8 bases. This CDR3 contains 14 residues. CDR1 is MDHEN, CDR2 SYDVKM, per germline. V dropped 6 bases and J dropped 10; count of bases not matched to a gene: 8. CDR3 bases: TGTGCCAGCAGAGCGGACAGGGTGGTGTCACCCCTCCACTTT. This codes for CASRADRVVSPLHF.